These 27 T cell receptor beta chains were all obtained from the same sample, sequenced in a study of T cell repertoires in cytomegalovirus infection (dated by TCRdb to about 2019). Antigen specificity for these receptors is unknown. Instrument on record: Illumina HiSeq 1500. In TCRdb, the public reads were trimmed at Q25 with fastp and aligned with MiXCR, with productive beta chains retained. CDR3 protein sequences are deduplicated, and each keeps its most common genes and DNA. This sample is represented by nearly 700,000 distinct CDR3 sequences; 30% to 35% of them were singletons. The top ten clones comprise 18% of the sample. This specimen's treatment or condition label, interpreted: in vitro stimulation with specific CMV peptide epitopes to enrich CMV-specific T cells. Source: cultured PBMCs, taken from culture after CMV antigen stimulation. The source of these receptors is a human donor in good health (CMV status not recorded). Some clones in this sample may be carry-over from other donors' samples.

This clonotype appeared a few times. This rearrangement joins TRBV5-6 to TRBJ2-4; D is perhaps TRBD2 (5 bases). The germline V gene has CDR1 SGHDT and CDR2 YYEEEE. V was clipped by 5 bases and J by 7 bases, with 16 bases between them. This CDR3 has 14 residues. CDR3 DNA: TGTGCCAGCAGTGGCCGGGATCGTGGGAACATTCAGTACTTC. This translates into CASSGRDRGNIQYF.

This clonotype occurred many times. J is TRBJ2-1 and V is TRBV7-2; 7 bases align to TRBD2. The CDR3 consists of 16 residues. V shed 5 bases, J shed 3 bases, and the junction held 10 bases outside the gene matches. Germline-derived CDR1 and CDR2 are SGHTA and FQGNSA. CDR3 bases: TGTGCCAGCAGCCTAGGCGGGACTACGGTCTACAATGAGCAGTTCTTC. This sequence encodes CASSLGGTTVYNEQFF.

A single count supports this clonotype. The chain employs TRBV30 and TRBJ1-3; D uncertain. CDR3 size: 14 residues. Between the trimmed V and J ends, which lost 4 bases and 0 bases, there was a span of 10 bases. Germline V lookup: CDR1 GTSNPN, CDR2 SVGIG (reference sequence). CDR3 sequence reads: CAWTRVASGNTIYF. The CDR3 nucleotides are TGTGCCTGGACCCGAGTCGCCTCTGGAAACACCATATATTTT.

This clonotype has just a few counts. The genes are TRBV2 and TRBJ1-2; D remains ambiguous. Germline lookup yields CDR1 SNHLY and CDR2 FYNNEI. The CDR3 sequence is 11 residues long. Trimming pared 5 bases from V and 8 bases from J, leaving 9 bases between. CDR3 DNA: TGTGCCAGCAGTCAGACGAGCGGCTACACCTTC. Protein sequence: CASSQTSGYTF.

This clonotype has just a few counts. The rearrangement uses TRBV18 and TRBJ1-2; D ambiguous. The CDR3 is 15 amino acids. Trimming removed 2 bases from V and 1 base from J, with 11 bases in between. CDR1 and CDR2 (germline): KGHSH, LQKENI. The CDR3: CASSPRASFNYGYTF. CDR3 nucleotides: TGTGCCAGCTCACCAAGGGCCTCCTTTAACTATGGCTACACCTTC.

This clonotype was detected a few times. The V call is TRBV27, the J call TRBJ2-1, with 7 bases that match TRBD2. The ends lost 5 bases at V and 3 bases at J; junction bases unmatched: 7. The CDR3 runs to 15 residues. The germline V gene has CDR1 MNHEY and CDR2 SMNVEV (reference sequence). The CDR3 DNA reads as TGTGCCAGCAGTCCCGGGACTATTCTCTACAATGAGCAGTTCTTC. This gives the protein CASSPGTILYNEQFF.

This clonotype was seen only a few times. V usage is TRBV11-2 and J usage is TRBJ2-7; possibly TRBD1 for D (6 bases). Trimming stripped 5 bases from V and 0 bases from J, with 20 bases between. The length of the CDR3 is 17 residues. Germline V CDR1 and CDR2: SGHAT, FQNNGV. CDR3 sequence (DNA): TGTGCCAGCAGCCCCAGTAGTGGACAGTCTAGCTCCTACGAGCAGTACTTC. It translates to CASSPSSGQSSSYEQYF. The full variable domain, with the rest looked up from reference TRBV11-2 and TRBJ2-7, is EAGVAQSPRYKIIEKRQSVAFWCNPISGHATLYWYQQILGQGPKLLIQFQNNGVVDDSQLPKDRFSAERLKGVDSTLKIQPAKLEDSAVYLCASSPSSGQSSSYEQYFGPGTRLTVT.

This clonotype has at least ten counts. The chain carries TRBV7-2 and TRBJ2-1; the match to TRBD2 covers 10 bases. The CDR3 consists of 17 residues. The germline gives CDR1 SGHTA, CDR2 FQGNSA. Trimming at V came to 1 base and at J to 3 bases, leaving 6 bases not matched to a gene. Here the CDR3 DNA reads TGTGCCAGCAGCTTAGTATGGACTAGCGGCCACTACAATGAGCAGTTCTTC. The encoded protein is CASSLVWTSGHYNEQFF.

This clonotype was detected many times. The CDR3 reads CASRRERTGQGGEKLFF. In nucleotides, the CDR3 is TGTGCCAGCAGGAGAGAAAGGACCGGACAGGGCGGGGAAAAACTGTTTTTT. The chain employs TRBV7-9 and TRBJ1-4, with 8 bases fitting TRBD1. Losses at the gene ends were 6 bases for V and 8 bases for J; bases not matched to a gene: 17. The CDR3 length is 17 residues. Germline CDR1 and CDR2: SEHNR and FQNEAQ (reference sequence).

The chain uses TRBV12-3 or TRBV12-4 and TRBJ2-2; TRBD1 might be the D (6 bases). Trimming stripped 6 bases from V and 1 base from J, with 18 bases between. The CDR3 covers 17 residues. CDR3 protein: CASRKTGRIQNTGELFF. As DNA, the CDR3 is TGTGCCAGCAGAAAAACAGGGCGGATTCAGAACACCGGGGAGCTGTTTTTT.

This clonotype was seen a few times. The rearrangement joins TRBV27 to TRBJ1-6, with D perhaps TRBD1 (6 bases). Germline loops: CDR1 MNHEY, CDR2 SMNVEV (reference sequence). Trimming removed 4 bases from V and 2 bases from J, with 15 bases in between. The CDR3 is made up of 17 amino acids. The CDR3 here is CASSSLGGSAYNSPLHF. The CDR3 DNA reads as TGTGCCAGCAGTTCTTTAGGGGGATCGGCCTATAATTCACCCCTCCACTTT.

V and J are TRBV5-1 and TRBJ1-2; TRBD1 matches 9 bases. Germline V gene data show CDR1 as SGHRS and CDR2 as YFSETQ. J was trimmed by 3 bases and V by 0 bases; bases with no gene match: 3. The CDR3 is made up of 15 amino acids. The CDR3 loop reads CASSLGDREYYGYTF. Written as DNA, the CDR3 is TGCGCCAGCAGCTTGGGGGACAGGGAATACTATGGCTACACCTTC.

The V call is TRBV6-5, the J call TRBJ1-3; D gene ambiguous. The CDR3 consists of 16 residues. Trimming removed 0 bases at V and 2 bases at J, with 11 bases between. Germline V gene sequence: CDR1 MNHEY, CDR2 SVGAGI. The CDR3 protein is CASSYSSGLAGNTIYF. Here the CDR3 DNA reads TGTGCCAGCAGTTACTCGTCGGGCTTGGCTGGAAACACCATATATTTT.

This chain connects TRBV11-1 to TRBJ2-1; 8 bases map to TRBD1. Per germline, CDR1 SGHAT and CDR2 FQDESV (reference sequence). The CDR3 extends over 15 amino acids. With 5 bases clipped from V and 7 bases from J, the junction kept 10 bases outside the gene matches. Written as DNA, the CDR3 is TGTGCCAGCAGCCGCCAGGGGGCCCAGGGGAATGAGCAGTTCTTC. Translated, it gives CASSRQGAQGNEQFF.

The rearrangement joins TRBV6-1 to TRBJ1-5; D is possibly TRBD1 (6 bases). V was clipped by 6 bases and J by 5 bases, with 14 bases between them. Germline-derived CDR1 and CDR2 are MNHNS and SASEGT. The CDR3 totals 14 residues. The CDR3 sequence is CASRSQGLDQPQHF. DNA for the CDR3: TGTGCCAGCAGATCACAGGGATTGGATCAGCCCCAGCATTTT.

The V gene is TRBV5-4, the J gene TRBJ2-5; the D gene is possibly TRBD2 (5 bases). Germline assignment: CDR1 SGHNT and CDR2 YYREEE (reference sequence). This CDR3 has 15 residues. V was pared by 1 base and J by 5 bases, with 15 bases between. The DNA of the CDR3 is TGTGCCAGCAGCTTGCCCGCCGGGGTTCCGGAGACCCAGTACTTC. Translated: CASSLPAGVPETQYF.

This clonotype appeared a few times. V usage is TRBV12-3 or TRBV12-4 and J usage is TRBJ1-1; 8 bases align to TRBD1. This CDR3 is built from 14 residues. J was trimmed by 0 bases and V by 6 bases; bases with no gene match: 3. This chain's CDR3 is CASRKTGVNTEAFF. The CDR3 DNA reads as TGTGCCAGCAGAAAGACAGGGGTGAACACTGAAGCTTTCTTT.

The chain links TRBV28 to TRBJ2-1; 8 bases align to TRBD2. Germline V CDR1 and CDR2: MDHEN, SYDVKM. This CDR3 has 16 amino acids. V trimming: 6 bases; J trimming: 4 bases; junction bases outside the gene matches: 11. The CDR3 protein is CASRSGGARGYNEQFF. Written as DNA, the CDR3 is TGTGCCAGCAGGTCCGGGGGGGCTAGGGGATACAATGAGCAGTTCTTC.

This chain uses TRBV4-3 with TRBJ1-6, with unresolved D. Trimming took 0 bases from V and 5 from J, leaving 8 bases between them. Germline-derived CDR1 and CDR2 are LGHNA and YSLEER. The CDR3 extends over 15 amino acids. CDR3 DNA: TGCGCCAGCAGCCAAGAGGACGTCAATAATTCACCCCTCCACTTT. It translates to CASSQEDVNNSPLHF.

There are a few counts of this clonotype. The V gene is TRBV7-8, the J gene TRBJ2-4, with 7 bases fitting TRBD1. The V and J ends lost 3 bases and 0 bases, in that order; junction bases with no gene match: 5. CDR1 is SGHVS, CDR2 FQNEAQ, per germline. This CDR3 region has 16 residues. CDR3 sequence (DNA): TGTGCCAGCAGCTTCTCACAGGGGCTAGCCAAAAACATTCAGTACTTC. Its translation: CASSFSQGLAKNIQYF.

Many counts were recorded for this clonotype. The chain recombines TRBV7-2 with TRBJ2-3; D possibly corresponds to TRBD1 (6 bases). V was cut by 5 bases and J by 0 bases, with 12 bases left in between. From germline, CDR1 is SGHTA and CDR2 FQGNSA. The CDR3 length is 15 residues. CDR3 nucleotides: TGTGCCAGCAGCCCTGACAGGCAGAGCACAGATACGCAGTATTTT. It specifies CASSPDRQSTDTQYF.

This chain connects TRBV5-6 to TRBJ2-1; TRBD1 is a possible D gene (5 bases). The CDR3 is made up of 13 amino acids. V was cut by 4 bases and J by 6 bases, with 11 bases left in between. CDR1 is SGHDT and CDR2 is YYEEEE in the germline V gene. CDR3 sequence: CASSLDSTNEQFF. As DNA, the CDR3 is TGTGCCAGCAGCCTAGACAGCACCAATGAGCAGTTCTTC.

This clonotype was counted only a few times. This chain links TRBV27 with TRBJ1-2, with no clear D. CDR3 length: 13 residues. V was cut by 5 bases and J by 4 bases, with 11 bases left in between. The germline gives CDR1 MNHEY, CDR2 SMNVEV (reference sequence). The CDR3 is CASSMGSGYGYTF. The CDR3 nucleotides are TGTGCCAGCAGTATGGGAAGCGGCTATGGCTACACCTTC.

The CDR3 DNA sequence: TGTGCCAGCAGCTTAGAATTTGGCGGGACCGCCTACGAGCAGTACTTC. Protein product: CASSLEFGGTAYEQYF. The chain recombines TRBV11-2 with TRBJ2-7; tentatively, D is TRBD2 (6 bases). Germline V gene sequence: CDR1 SGHAT, CDR2 FQNNGV. The CDR3 length is 16 residues. With 0 bases removed from V and 2 bases from J, the gap between germline ends came to 14 bases.

The sample holds a few counts of this clonotype. The rearrangement uses TRBV27 and TRBJ2-7; possibly TRBD2 for D (5 bases). The CDR3 contains 11 residues. V was clipped by 10 bases and J by 2 bases, with 9 bases between them. Germline values: CDR1 MNHEY, CDR2 SMNVEV (reference sequence). CDR3 in amino acids: CATRGTYEQYF. For the CDR3, the DNA is TGTGCCACACGGGGAACCTACGAGCAGTACTTC.

V and J are TRBV7-9 and TRBJ2-1; the match to TRBD1 covers 7 bases. The CDR3 contains 16 residues. CDR1 is SEHNR, CDR2 FQNEAQ, per germline (reference sequence). V dropped 8 bases and J dropped 1; count of bases not matched to a gene: 11. The CDR3 region has the DNA TGTGCCAGCCTGGGAAAGACAGGGAAGTCCTACAATGAGCAGTTCTTC. Translation gives CASLGKTGKSYNEQFF.

The chain recombines TRBV6-5 with TRBJ1-1; D is undetermined. Trimming stripped 7 bases from V and 3 bases from J, with 6 bases between. Germline assignment: CDR1 MNHEY and CDR2 SVGAGI. The CDR3 covers 11 residues. Written as DNA, the CDR3 is TGTGCCAGCACCGGCCACACTGAAGCTTTCTTT. Translation: CASTGHTEAFF.